This passage covers 15 T cell receptor beta chains from one sample sequenced in a study of human T cells and chemical hapten exposure. Time point defined: healthy volunteer bleed at 6 weeks. The study extracted total RNA from unfractionated whole blood. One entry per CDR3 protein results from TCRdb running MiXCR on the RACE reads. Of 35,000 to 50,000 distinct CDR3 sequences in the sample, 3% to 4.5% were seen once. The source material was whole blood. The receptors stem from a human donor in good health. Some clones in this sample may be carry-over from other donors' samples.

This clonotype was detected ten times or more. The chain has TRBV29-1 and TRBJ2-2; 7 bases align to TRBD1. The length of the CDR3 is 13 residues. Germline CDR1 SQVTM, CDR2 ANQGSEA. With 7 bases clipped from V and 7 bases from J, the junction kept 9 bases outside the gene matches. The CDR3 here is CSAKTGYGGELFF. The CDR3 nucleotides are TGCAGCGCCAAGACAGGGTACGGCGGGGAGCTGTTTTTT.

This clonotype was seen at least ten times. The gene calls are TRBV5-1 and TRBJ2-1; 9 positions match TRBD1. The CDR3 loop spans 15 amino acids. Germline CDR1 is SGHRS and CDR2 is YFSETQ. Trimming cost V 0 bases and J 5 bases; bases outside gene matches: 3. Here the CDR3 DNA reads TGCGCCAGCAGCTTGGAGGGACAGGGTCACAATGAGCAGTTCTTC. It translates to CASSLEGQGHNEQFF.

The chain has TRBV3-1 and TRBJ2-5, with 8 bases identical to TRBD1. Trimming cost V 5 bases and J 11 bases; bases outside gene matches: 10. The CDR3 is made up of 13 amino acids. CDR1 and CDR2 from the germline V gene are LGHDT and YNNKEL (reference sequence). The CDR3 coding sequence is TGTGCCAGCAGCTCATCTCCCAGGGGGCTACAGTACTTC. Translated, it gives CASSSSPRGLQYF.

The sample holds many counts of this clonotype. The chain couples TRBV7-2 to TRBJ2-7; D unclear. The CDR3 is 12 residues long. V gave up 4 bases and J gave up 7 bases, with 11 bases separating them. From germline, CDR1 is SGHTA and CDR2 FQGNSA. The CDR3 DNA follows: TGTGCCAGCAGCTATTACCCTAAGGAGCAGTACTTC. Amino acid sequence: CASSYYPKEQYF.

This clonotype has at least ten counts. The genes are TRBV4-1 and TRBJ2-5; a weak D match, TRBD2 (5 bases). Germline CDR1 is MGHRA and CDR2 is YSYEKL. V lost 0 bases to trimming and J lost 5 bases, with 10 bases between them. There are 14 residues in the CDR3. CDR3 residues: CASSQDGGSETQYF. The CDR3 DNA is TGCGCCAGCAGCCAAGATGGCGGGTCGGAGACCCAGTACTTC.

There are many counts of this clonotype. This rearrangement joins TRBV11-2 to TRBJ2-1; D unclear. Trimming took 4 bases from V and 0 from J, leaving 10 bases between them. Per germline, CDR1 SGHAT and CDR2 FQNNGV. The CDR3 covers 15 residues. In DNA form, the CDR3 reads TGTGCCAGCAGCTACATATTCAGCTCCTACAATGAGCAGTTCTTC. Amino acid sequence: CASSYIFSSYNEQFF.

This clonotype was recorded at least ten times. The chain is built from TRBV27 and TRBJ1-6, with no clear D. Per germline, CDR1 MNHEY and CDR2 SMNVEV (reference sequence). The CDR3 is 17 residues long. V lost 6 bases, J lost 11 bases, and 26 bases lay in between. Here the CDR3 reads CASRLAGDAGDPTPLHF. The CDR3 DNA is TGTGCCAGCAGACTAGCCGGAGACGCGGGCGATCCGACACCCCTCCACTTT.

This clonotype was seen ten or more times. Here the CDR3 DNA reads TGTGCCAGCACCCCGGGGAGCTCCTACGAGCAGTACTTC. This codes for CASTPGSSYEQYF. The chain joins TRBV28 to TRBJ2-7; possible D gene TRBD2, 5 bases. Germline lookup yields CDR1 MDHEN and CDR2 SYDVKM. This CDR3 spans 13 amino acids. V lost 7 bases and J 0 bases, leaving 10 bases between the germline ends. Using reference TRBV28 and TRBJ2-7 for the parts outside the CDR3, the full variable domain is DVKVTQSSRYLVKRTGEKVFLECVQDMDHENMFWYRQDPGLGLRLIYFSYDVKMKEKGDIPEGYSVSREKKERFSLILESASTNQTSMYLCASTPGSSYEQYFGPGTRLTVT.

This clonotype was recorded a few times. The chain joins TRBV27 to TRBJ1-5; perhaps TRBD1 as D (5 bases). Germline V lookup: CDR1 MNHEY, CDR2 SMNVEV (reference sequence). Trimming shortened V by 2 bases and J by 1 base, and 27 bases separated the two germline ends. This CDR3 has 21 residues. The CDR3 coding sequence is TGTGCCAGCAGTTTAAGGCCCCCTGTCAGGCAGGGCGTTTCGAGCAATCAGCCCCAGCATTTT. Translating it yields CASSLRPPVRQGVSSNQPQHF.

This clonotype has a count of ten or more. The rearrangement links TRBV20-1 to TRBJ2-5, with 8 nucleotides matching TRBD2. V lost 0 bases, J lost 1 base, and 4 bases stayed unmatched. Germline V gives CDR1 DFQATT, CDR2 SNEGSKA (reference sequence). The CDR3 is 15 residues long. Here the CDR3 reads CSARDLRGAQETQYF. The CDR3 DNA reads as TGCAGTGCTAGAGATCTGCGGGGGGCCCAAGAGACCCAGTACTTC.

This clonotype has a count of ten or more. This chain connects TRBV24-1 to TRBJ2-5; D remains unclear. The V end was cut by 1 base, the J end by 1 base, with 12 bases between. Germline values: CDR1 KGHDR, CDR2 SFDVKD. This CDR3 has 16 residues. The CDR3 DNA follows: TGTGCCACCAGTGATTTATCATCGGCTAGCCAAGAGACCCAGTACTTC. This sequence encodes CATSDLSSASQETQYF.

In this sample, this clonotype turned up many times. This chain uses TRBV6-5 with TRBJ2-3; D perhaps matches TRBD2 (5 bases). CDR1 and CDR2 from the germline V gene are MNHEY and SVGAGI. Trimming pared 8 bases from V and 4 bases from J, leaving 7 bases between. The length of the CDR3 is 11 residues. The CDR3 protein is CASRRADTQYF. CDR3 in DNA: TGTGCCAGCCGGCGGGCAGATACGCAGTATTTT.

By proportion, this clonotype is medium-sized. V gene TRBV6-5 combines with J gene TRBJ2-5; the D gene is possibly TRBD2 (5 bases). The CDR3 runs to 13 residues. CDR1 and CDR2 (germline): MNHEY, SVGAGI. V dropped 7 bases and J dropped 0 bases, with 9 bases sitting between them. The CDR3 bases are TGTGCCAGCAAGTCGGGAAACCAAGAGACCCAGTACTTC. This translates into CASKSGNQETQYF.

The V and J genes are TRBV19 and TRBJ1-5, with 7 bases identical to TRBD1. Germline loops: CDR1 LNHDA, CDR2 SQIVND (reference sequence). The CDR3 consists of 19 residues. Trimming took 7 bases from V and 1 from J; bases not matched to a gene: 19. The CDR3 is CASNGGITGESLSNQPQHF. The CDR3 coding sequence is TGTGCCAGTAATGGGGGGATTACAGGGGAAAGTTTAAGCAATCAGCCCCAGCATTTT.

This clonotype was seen many times. This rearrangement joins TRBV27 to TRBJ1-1; no reliable D call. CDR3 length equals 13 residues. With 3 bases removed from V and 3 bases from J, the gap between germline ends came to 8 bases. The germline V gene has CDR1 MNHEY and CDR2 SMNVEV (reference sequence). CDR3 DNA sequence: TGTGCCAGCAGTTTTAACGTAGACACTGAAGCTTTCTTT. This translates into CASSFNVDTEAFF.